This T cell receptor beta chain appears in the sequencing data of a study of T-cell reconstitution after alpha-beta-depleted transplantation in children. The germline V and J ends were trimmed by 4 bases and 5 bases, with 14 bases remaining between them. Germline V gene sequence: CDR1 KGHDR, CDR2 SFDVKD. The CDR3 runs to 14 residues. A TCRbeta library incorporating unique molecular identifiers was prepared. TCRdb fed the PCR reads into MiXCR, producing one record per CDR3 protein. This sample carries over 200,000 distinct CDR3 sequences, about 9.2% of them seen once, and the ten largest clones take 5% to 7%.

The chain employs TRBV24-1 and TRBJ2-7; tentative D call: TRBD1 (5 bases). This specimen consisted of PBMCs from the stem cell graft donor, obtained from the stem cell graft. The sequence came from a human donor who donated a stem cell graft to a child with acute lymphoblastic leukemia. The CDR3 loop reads CATSDPWQGHEQYF. CDR3 DNA: TGTGCCACCAGTGACCCTTGGCAGGGCCACGAGCAGTACTTC.